This T cell receptor (beta chain) was recovered during a study of blood T cell repertoires in COVID-19. Germline V gene data show CDR1 as SGHKS and CDR2 as YYEKEE (reference sequence). The length of the CDR3 is 17 residues. With 0 bases clipped from V and 4 bases from J, the junction kept 9 bases outside the gene matches. TCRdb's table, derived via immunoSEQ multiplex PCR, lists solely in-frame clones and lacks some. The table has approximately 170,000 clones, roughly four fifths seen once. Input material: peripheral blood. This TCR derives from a man aged 65-85 years who had recovered from COVID-19. The V and J genes are TRBV5-5 and TRBJ2-5; 10 bases match TRBD1. The CDR3 protein is CASSLARTGGGGETQYF. The DNA of the CDR3 is TGTGCCAGCAGCTTGGCAAGGACAGGGGGAGGGGGAGAGACCCAGTACTTC.